What follows are 28 T cell receptor beta chains derived from one specimen sequenced in a study of glioma-infiltrating T cells. The iRepertoire nested amplicon-rescue multiplex PCR amplified TCR alpha and beta CDR3s from RNA. MiXCR, run by TCRdb on the multiplex PCR reads, gives a single entry per CDR3 protein. The sample includes approximately 100,000 distinct CDR3 sequences, around 31% of them seen just once. The sample consisted of glioma tissue, nonneoplastic brain tissue, or PBMCs (not recorded which). The receptors stem from a human donor with low-grade glioma or glioblastoma, undergoing nonglioma brain surgery, or in good health (not recorded which).

The CDR3 loop is CASSTGQGGGAFF. The CDR3 nucleotides are TGTGCCAGCAGTACAGGACAGGGTGGGGGGGCTTTCTTT. J is TRBJ1-1 and V is TRBV7-2, with 8 positions matching TRBD1. The CDR3 consists of 13 residues. The ends lost 6 bases at V and 11 bases at J; junction bases unmatched: 11. Germline lookup yields CDR1 SGHTA and CDR2 FQGNSA.

This clonotype occurred many times. The chain is built from TRBV19 and TRBJ1-5; tentatively, D is TRBD1 (6 bases). Germline-derived CDR1 and CDR2 are LNHDA and SQIVND (reference sequence). The CDR3 consists of 13 residues. Trimming pared 3 bases from V and 9 bases from J, leaving 12 bases between. This CDR3 reads CASSMAGERPQHF. The CDR3 nucleotides read TGTGCCAGTAGTATGGCAGGGGAGCGGCCCCAGCATTTT. The entire variable domain, with the rest obtained from reference TRBV19 and TRBJ1-5, is as follows: DGGITQSPKYLFRKEGQNVTLSCEQNLNHDAMYWYRQDPGQGLRLIYYSQIVNDFQKGDIAEGYSVSREKKESFPLTVTSAQKNPTAFYLCASSMAGERPQHFGDGTRLSIL.

At least ten counts were recorded for this clonotype. The chain joins TRBV20-1 to TRBJ1-2, with D possibly TRBD1 on 5 matching bases. This CDR3 is built from 15 residues. Deletions cut 3 bases from V and 1 base from J, with 15 bases between. Germline V gene sequence: CDR1 DFQATT, CDR2 SNEGSKA (reference sequence). The CDR3 DNA follows: TGCAGTGCTAGTGGGCGGGACGGACATAACTATGGCTACACCTTC. As protein: CSASGRDGHNYGYTF.

V gene TRBV7-8 combines with J gene TRBJ2-7; the match to TRBD1 covers 8 bases. The length of the CDR3 is 15 residues. V was clipped by 1 base and J by 0 bases; unmatched bases: 2. Germline CDR1 is SGHVS and CDR2 is FQNEAQ. CDR3 residues: CASSLGTGRSYEQYF. DNA of the CDR3: TGTGCCAGCAGCTTAGGGACAGGGCGCTCCTACGAGCAGTACTTC.

This clonotype turned up a few times. The rearrangement joins TRBV10-3 to TRBJ2-7, with 9 bases aligning to TRBD2. The germline V gene has CDR1 ENHRY and CDR2 SYGVKD. The J segment lost 2 bases and the V segment lost 3 bases, leaving 5 bases of the junction unmatched. The CDR3 sequence is 15 residues long. The CDR3 reads CAISDGTSITYEQYF. CDR3 DNA: TGTGCCATCAGTGATGGGACTAGCATCACCTACGAGCAGTACTTC.

This clonotype was seen ten or more times. The V gene is TRBV20-1, the J gene TRBJ1-2, with no clear D. The CDR3 contains 13 residues. The V gene's germline CDR1 is DFQATT and CDR2 SNEGSKA (reference sequence). Trimming left V 3 bases short and J 8 bases short, with 16 bases between. CDR3 nucleotides: TGCAGTGCTAGGGCGGGTTATGAGGAGGGCTACACCTTC. Encoded protein: CSARAGYEEGYTF.

The sample holds many counts of this clonotype. One end of the junction does not line up with germline, which may come from a read error. V gene TRBV7-7 combines with J gene TRBJ2-5, with 9 bases fitting TRBD1. This CDR3 is 13 amino acids long. Per the germline V gene, CDR1 is SSHAT and CDR2 is FNYEAQ (reference sequence). The CDR3 DNA is TGTGCTAGCAGCTTACAGGGGGCGGAGACCCAGTACTTC. This sequence encodes CASSLQGAETQYF. The whole variable domain, filled in from reference TRBV7-7 and TRBJ2-5, reads GAGVSQSPRYKVTKRGQDVTLRCDPISSHATLYWYQQALGQGPEFLTYFNYEAQPDKSGLPSDRFSAERPEGSISTLTIQRTEQRDSAMYRCASSLQGAETQYFGPGTRLLVL.

This clonotype was seen many times. This sequence joins TRBV20-1 and TRBJ1-1; a weak D match, TRBD1 (5 bases). V was trimmed by 5 bases and J by 1 base, leaving 17 bases between them. The germline CDR1 and CDR2 sequences are DFQATT and SNEGSKA (reference sequence). The CDR3 is 15 amino acids. CDR3 protein: CSAESYRLGNTEAFF. CDR3 DNA sequence: TGCAGTGCTGAATCCTACAGGCTGGGGAACACTGAAGCTTTCTTT.

V and J are TRBV29-1 and TRBJ1-2; D gene unclear. The length of the CDR3 is 12 residues. The ends were cut back, 4 bases at V and 7 bases at J, with 13 bases in the middle. Germline CDR1 and CDR2: SQVTM and ANQGSEA. The CDR3 sequence is CSVGGRYCGYTF. The CDR3 nucleotides read TGCAGCGTTGGAGGCAGGTACTGTGGCTACACCTTC.

The sample holds a few counts of this clonotype. The gene calls are TRBV2 and TRBJ2-7; D may be TRBD2 (5 bases). Germline V lookup: CDR1 SNHLY, CDR2 FYNNEI. This CDR3 spans 15 amino acids. V was shortened by 3 bases and J by 0 bases, with 12 bases between the two germline ends. The CDR3 nucleotides read TGTGCCAGCAGTGAGGACTTAAGCCTCTCCTACGAGCAGTACTTC. This translates into CASSEDLSLSYEQYF.

This clonotype was found many times. The chain recombines TRBV28 with TRBJ2-7; TRBD1 might be the D (6 bases). Trimming left V 5 bases short and J 1 base short, with 9 bases between. This CDR3 has 13 residues. Germline values: CDR1 MDHEN, CDR2 SYDVKM. The CDR3 bases are TGTGCCAGCAGTACCGACAGGTCCTACGAGCAGTACTTC. This sequence encodes CASSTDRSYEQYF.

The chain is built from TRBV29-1 and TRBJ2-3, with D perhaps TRBD2 (7 bases). Deletions cut 3 bases from V and 4 bases from J, with 11 bases between. Germline V gene lookup returns CDR1 SQVTM and CDR2 ANQGSEA. CDR3 length: 13 residues. This chain's CDR3 is CSVEGGGSDTQYF. CDR3 nucleotide sequence: TGCAGCGTTGAGGGCGGGGGCTCAGATACGCAGTATTTT.

The rearrangement links TRBV29-1 to TRBJ1-1; the D gene is possibly TRBD1 (5 bases). The CDR3 runs to 15 residues. V lost 4 bases to trimming and J lost 8 bases, with 23 bases between them. Germline V gene lookup returns CDR1 SQVTM and CDR2 ANQGSEA. CDR3 nucleotides: TGCAGCGTTGTGTCGTTGACATCAGGGTCAGGGGAAGCTTTCTTT. Amino acids: CSVVSLTSGSGEAFF. The whole variable domain, filled in from reference TRBV29-1 and TRBJ1-1, reads SAVISQKPSRDICQRGTSLTIQCQVDSQVTMMFWYRQQPGQSLTLIATANQGSEATYESGFVIDKFPISRPNLTFSTLTVSNMSPEDSSIYLCSVVSLTSGSGEAFFGQGTRLTVV.

The count of this clonotype is one. One base away lies a much larger clone, so this may be a sequencing read error. The chain recombines TRBV6-1 with TRBJ1-3, with D possibly being TRBD1 (6 bases). The CDR3 has 17 residues. The germline V gene has CDR1 MNHNS and CDR2 SASEGT. The CDR3, as DNA: TGTGCCAGCAGTCAAGCGAACCTCCGGACAGTGAGAAACACCATATATTTT. Residues: CASSQANLRTVRNTIYF.

This clonotype was detected many times. The chain recombines TRBV3-1 with TRBJ1-1, with D unclear. Between the trimmed V and J ends, which lost 7 bases and 0 bases, there was a span of 12 bases. This CDR3 is built from 14 residues. Germline V gene lookup returns CDR1 LGHDT and CDR2 YNNKEL (reference sequence). The CDR3 protein is CASNMDVMNTEAFF. Here the CDR3 DNA reads TGTGCCAGCAACATGGACGTCATGAACACTGAAGCTTTCTTT.

The chain recombines TRBV12-3 or TRBV12-4 with TRBJ2-7, with a possible D match to TRBD2 (7 bases). The CDR3 extends over 15 amino acids. The V gene lost 10 bases and the J gene lost 5 bases, with 24 bases spanning the gap. CDR3 amino acids: CAIRSARRGANEQYF. The CDR3, as DNA: TGTGCCATCCGCAGTGCTAGACGGGGGGCCAACGAGCAGTACTTC.

Comment on this clonotype: This may stem from a read error, because a much larger clone lies one nucleotide away. The chain couples TRBV20-1 to TRBJ2-7, with D possibly TRBD1 on 5 matching bases. Trimming shortened V by 0 bases and J by 3 bases, and 18 bases separated the two germline ends. This CDR3 contains 16 residues. In germline, CDR1 is DFQATT, CDR2 SNEGSKA (reference sequence). CDR3 coding DNA: TGCAGTGCTAGAGATCTTAAAGGGGCGTCCCTCTACGAGCAGTACTTC. Translated: CSARDLKGASLYEQYF.

Comments on this clonotype: A much larger clone differs by one base, so this may be a read error. V usage is TRBV6-1 and J usage is TRBJ1-6, with 7 bases aligning to TRBD1. Germline lookup yields CDR1 MNHNS and CDR2 SASEGT. The CDR3 has 13 residues. CDR3 coding DNA: TGTGCCAACAGACAGGGTCAAAATTCACCCTTCCACTTT. Translating gives CANRQGQNSPFHF.

The V and J genes are TRBV4-1 and TRBJ1-1, with 7 nucleotides matching TRBD1. The ends lost 5 bases at V and 5 bases at J; junction bases unmatched: 2. The CDR3 extends over 12 amino acids. CDR1 and CDR2 from the germline V gene are MGHRA and YSYEKL. CDR3 amino acids: CASSEQGTEAFF. The CDR3 nucleotides read TGCGCCAGCAGCGAACAGGGGACTGAAGCTTTCTTT.

The table lists this clonotype with many counts. This sequence joins TRBV6-1 and TRBJ2-1, with TRBD2 identical over 11 bases. The CDR3 has 14 residues. The germline CDR1 and CDR2 sequences are MNHNS and SASEGT. The J segment lost 7 bases and the V segment lost 5 bases, leaving 4 bases of the junction unmatched. CDR3 sequence: CASSLAGGSNEQFF. The CDR3 coding sequence is TGTGCCAGCAGTTTAGCGGGGGGGTCGAATGAGCAGTTCTTC.

This clonotype was seen once. This may be a read error: a much more frequent sequence differs by one nucleotide. The rearrangement links TRBV14 to TRBJ2-1; D remains unclear. The CDR3 has 12 amino acids. Germline V gives CDR1 SGHDN, CDR2 FVKESK. The chain's CDR3 is CAGSQVADEQFF. DNA for the CDR3: TGTGCCGGCAGCCAAGTCGCGGATGAGCAGTTCTTC.

The CDR3 nucleotides are TGTGCCAGCAGCCCCGTAGCAGGGGCCGGCGGAAACACCATATATTTT. It yields the protein CASSPVAGAGGNTIYF. The chain combines TRBV11-2 with TRBJ1-3, with D perhaps TRBD1 (6 bases). V lost 5 bases and J 4 bases, leaving 18 bases between the germline ends. Germline V CDR1 and CDR2: SGHAT, FQNNGV. This CDR3 contains 16 residues.

This clonotype was seen only a few times. This sequence joins TRBV12-3 or TRBV12-4 and TRBJ2-1; TRBD1 matches at 8 bases. The CDR3 spans 14 residues. After removal of 2 bases from V and 7 bases from J, the junction contained 4 bases not matched to a gene. The CDR3 loop is CASSLRQGANEQFF. The CDR3, as DNA: TGTGCCAGCAGTTTAAGGCAGGGGGCTAATGAGCAGTTCTTC.

This chain uses TRBV6-1 with TRBJ2-1, with 14 positions matching TRBD2. This CDR3 is built from 15 residues. V gave up 6 bases and J gave up 9 bases; unmatched junction bases: 7. Germline V gene sequence: CDR1 MNHNS, CDR2 SASEGT. In nucleotides, the CDR3 is TGTGCCAGCAGCCAGACTAGCGGGGGGGCCATTGAGCAGTTCTTC. Translated: CASSQTSGGAIEQFF.

The chain recombines TRBV5-6 with TRBJ2-1; TRBD2 matches 7 bases. V shed 5 bases, J shed 3 bases, and the junction held 11 bases outside the gene matches. The CDR3 has 16 amino acids. Germline CDR1 SGHDT, CDR2 YYEEEE. CDR3: CASSIRSGGGYNEQFF. The DNA of the CDR3 is TGTGCCAGCAGTATCAGGTCCGGCGGGGGCTACAATGAGCAGTTCTTC.

The sample holds a few counts of this clonotype. The V and J genes are TRBV7-9 and TRBJ1-4, with TRBD1 matching 7 bases. The CDR3 spans 11 residues. In germline, CDR1 is SEHNR, CDR2 FQNEAQ (reference sequence). V lost 4 bases to trimming and J lost 12 bases; unmatched junction nucleotides: 2. This CDR3 is CASSSTGQLFF. The CDR3 region has the DNA TGTGCCAGCAGCTCGACAGGGCAACTGTTTTTT.

About this clonotype itself: This clone may be a read error of a much larger clone one base away. The chain carries TRBV6-6 and TRBJ2-7; 7 bases match TRBD1. Germline loops: CDR1 MNHNY, CDR2 SVGAGI (reference sequence). V lost 5 bases, J lost 4 bases, and 8 bases stayed unmatched. This CDR3 has 14 amino acids. The CDR3 DNA is TGTGCCAGCAGTCTACAGGGGCCGAGATACGAGCAGTACTTC. Protein sequence: CASSLQGPRYEQYF.

This clonotype was counted many times. The rearrangement links TRBV20-1 to TRBJ1-6; 8 bases match TRBD1. This CDR3 is built from 12 residues. J gave up 9 bases and V 6 bases, and 4 bases lay outside the gene matches. Germline CDR1 is DFQATT and CDR2 is SNEGSKA (reference sequence). CDR3 coding DNA: TGCAGTGCCACCCAGGGGGCTTCACCCCTCCACTTT. This sequence encodes CSATQGASPLHF.